These T cell receptor beta chains were read from a single sample in a study of radiotherapy plus CTLA-4 blockade in lung cancer. Repertoires were generated with immunoSEQ multiplex PCR, while TCRdb's copy carries only in-frame clones and drops some. Of some 70,000 clones listed, over 80% were seen once; the top ten hold around 4%. The source was peripheral blood, collected from a patient treated with radiotherapy plus ipilimumab. All receptors come from a human donor with non-small cell lung cancer who had a partial response to radiotherapy plus ipilimumab. Each CDR3 is given without its conserved first and last residue. The order of the fields is V gene, J gene, CDR3 protein.

TRBV27,TRBJ2-1,ASSPSNYNEQF
TRBV9,TRBJ2-3,ASSGGLASTDTQY
TRBV28,TRBJ1-3,ASSLTAGNTIY
TRBV19,TRBJ1-5,ASSTRVGPVNQPQH
TRBV19,TRBJ2-1,ASSIGLAGGPTTPGKGV
TRBV27,TRBJ2-3,ASSPLQGWRDTQY
TRBV5-1,TRBJ2-7,ASSIQGAGEQY
TRBV5-1,TRBJ2-5,ASSFGPDSSETQY
TRBV27,TRBJ1-2,ASSLGQGYGYT
TRBV6-1,TRBJ1-3,ASTWGPGNTIY
TRBV5-6,TRBJ2-2,ASSLSGPGELF
TRBV7-9,TRBJ2-5,ASSPTGWAQY
TRBV6-1,TRBJ2-1,ASSEAPTFSYNEQF
TRBV5-4,TRBJ2-7,ASSLDAGAQY
TRBV28,TRBJ2-7,ASSFPRGATSGRLNPRGEQY
TRBV19,TRBJ1-2,ASSITGREAGYT
TRBV5-1,TRBJ1-1,ASSFQGGDTEAF
TRBV5-1,TRBJ1-4,ASSLGTSRNTEKLF
TRBV6-1,TRBJ2-2,ASSEPWNTGELF
TRBV5-1,TRBJ2-1,ASSSFAEQF
TRBV28,TRBJ2-5,ASSLWLTAGGKETQY
TRBV14,TRBJ2-5,ASSSGGQKTQY
TRBV5-1,TRBJ2-7,ASSRDLGEQY
TRBV5-1,TRBJ1-5,ASSPGTDNQPQH
TRBV7-9,TRBJ2-1,ASSAQGGSIDEQF
TRBV9,TRBJ1-2,ASSVERNYGYT
TRBV7-2,TRBJ2-1,ASSLDFSSYNEQF
TRBV7-9,TRBJ2-2,ASRGATELF
TRBV7-9,TRBJ2-5,ASSLGRPAGETQY
TRBV5-1,TRBJ2-3,ASSLVGQGGTDTQY
TRBV11-2,TRBJ2-7,ASSISRDYFYEQY
TRBV5-4,TRBJ1-1,ASRPGTRTTEAF
TRBV28,TRBJ2-7,ASSTLAHEQY
TRBV30,TRBJ2-2,AWSRKTQGAGGELF
TRBV27,TRBJ2-7,ASSLEATYIYEQY
TRBV28,TRBJ2-7,ASHLAASYEQY
TRBV7-9,TRBJ1-5,ASSFNDQPQH
TRBV6-7,TRBJ2-7,ASSYRAVFELKHSGEGNEQY
TRBV7-9,TRBJ2-3,ASSSRSLWEINTDTQY
TRBV5-1,TRBJ2-3,ASSLVADTQY
TRBV30,TRBJ2-3,AWSSSTDTQY
TRBV19,TRBJ1-1,ASSLDRAPSEAF
TRBV28,TRBJ2-7,ASRSGTPYEQY
TRBV2,TRBJ2-7,AGRRDSTFYEQY
TRBV28,TRBJ2-7,ASSLNFGAAKGAYEQY
TRBV7-6,TRBJ1-5,ASSSGTGVAQPQH